The rows below give T cell receptor beta chains drawn from one sample of a study of OX40 agonist ivuxolimab in advanced cancers. Using immunoSEQ multiplex PCR, the repertoire was profiled, and TCRdb retains in-frame clones only, with some absent. The table has about 79,000 clones, over 70% seen once. This specimen consisted of CD4+ or CD8+ T cells sorted from blood, obtained in a trial of the OX40 agonist ivuxolimab. These receptor sequences come from an adult with an advanced solid tumor such as melanoma, head and neck, liver or kidney cancer. Both conserved end residues are part of each CDR3. A D gene is named only where the DNA matches it firmly. Where a row states a size, it is once, few, many or the class of an expanded clone; other rows omit it.

d_gene	abundance	v_gene	j_gene	CDR3aa	CDR3nt
TRBD1	NA	TRBV10-3	TRBJ1-2	CAISPQGQYGYTF	TGTGCCATCAGCCCACAGGGACAGTATGGCTACACCTTC
NA	NA	TRBV18	TRBJ1-1	CASSPMTATEAFF	TGTGCCAGCTCACCCATGACTGCGACTGAAGCTTTCTTT
TRBD1	NA	TRBV7-3	TRBJ2-1	CASSLTDGQGSGEQFF	TGTGCCAGCAGCCTCACCGACGGACAGGGTTCCGGTGAGCAGTTCTTC
TRBD2	NA	TRBV7-3	TRBJ2-1	CASSSSGTSQQFF	TGTGCCAGCAGCTCATCCGGGACTAGCCAACAGTTCTTC
TRBD2	NA	TRBV15	TRBJ2-2	CATSRGGGVGELFF	TGTGCCACCAGCAGAGGGGGAGGGGTCGGGGAGCTGTTTTTT
TRBD2	NA	TRBV9	TRBJ2-7	CASSVTSGGSYEQYF	TGTGCCAGCAGCGTTACAAGCGGGGGGTCCTACGAGCAGTACTTC
NA	NA	TRBV7-6	TRBJ2-1	CASSSLPTGTDNEQFF	TGTGCCAGCAGCTCCTTACCAACCGGGACTGATAATGAGCAGTTCTTC
TRBD1	NA	TRBV11-3	TRBJ2-5	CASSIGQGGEQYF	TGTGCCAGCAGCATAGGACAGGGTGGAGAGCAGTACTTC
TRBD1	NA	TRBV30	TRBJ2-3	CAWSVNRGRDTQYF	TGTGCCTGGAGTGTAAACAGGGGAAGAGATACGCAGTATTTT
NA	NA	TRBV19	TRBJ1-1	CASSPTTDTEAFF	TGTGCCAGTAGTCCCACGACAGACACTGAAGCTTTCTTT
NA	NA	TRBV7-2	TRBJ1-1	CASSPRRQGISAEAFF	TGTGCCAGCAGCCCACGCCGGCAGGGAATATCAGCAGAAGCTTTCTTT
TRBD1	NA	TRBV18	TRBJ1-1	CASSPDRTNTEAFF	TGTGCCAGCTCACCGGACAGGACGAACACTGAAGCTTTCTTT
TRBD1	NA	TRBV29-1	TRBJ2-7	CSVDRTGLSYEQYF	TGCAGCGTGGATCGGACAGGACTCTCCTACGAGCAGTACTTC
TRBD1	NA	TRBV5-4	TRBJ1-2	CASSFRRDSYGYTF	TGTGCCAGCAGCTTCCGACGGGACAGCTATGGCTACACCTTC
TRBD1	NA	TRBV28	TRBJ1-2	CAAGTDGGYTF	TGTGCCGCAGGGACAGACGGTGGCTACACCTTC
TRBD1	NA	TRBV28	TRBJ1-4	CASSFYTGGTTNEKLFF	TGTGCCAGCAGTTTTTATACAGGGGGCACAACTAATGAAAAACTGTTTTTT
NA	NA	TRBV9	TRBJ1-4	CASSASPTDEKLFF	TGTGCCAGCAGCGCCAGCCCGACGGATGAAAAACTGTTTTTT
NA	NA	TRBV10-3	TRBJ2-4	CAISDTAVNIQYF	TGTGCCATCAGTGACACGGCTGTAAACATTCAGTACTTC
TRBD2	once	TRBV7-9	TRBJ2-2	CASSPSGAGGMNGELFF	TGTGCCAGCAGCCCTAGCGGGGCAGGGGGAATGAACGGGGAGCTGTTTTTT
NA	NA	TRBV28	TRBJ1-4	CASFPTTGTTNEKLFF	TGTGCCAGCTTCCCGACCACAGGGACAACTAATGAAAAACTGTTTTTT
TRBD1	NA	TRBV4-1	TRBJ1-5	CASSQDRSRGLINQPQHF	TGCGCCAGCAGCCAAGATAGGAGCAGGGGGCTTATCAATCAGCCCCAGCATTTT
NA	NA	TRBV27	TRBJ2-2	CASGPRTLNTGELFF	TGTGCCAGCGGGCCCCGGACACTGAACACCGGGGAGCTGTTTTTT
TRBD2	few	TRBV4-1	TRBJ2-5	CASSQDYSGGEEETQYF	TGCGCCAGCAGCCAAGATTACAGCGGGGGGGAAGAAGAGACCCAGTACTTC
TRBD1	NA	TRBV7-6	TRBJ1-2	CASSLAWGQGTLSYGYTF	TGTGCCAGCAGCTTAGCGTGGGGACAGGGGACCCTATCCTATGGCTACACCTTC
NA	NA	TRBV10-3	TRBJ1-1	CAISTGTLEAFF	TGTGCCATCAGTACCGGGACCCTCGAAGCTTTCTTT
NA	NA	TRBV5-4	TRBJ2-1	CAGSLVGGVAYNEQFF	TGTGCCGGCAGCTTGGTTGGGGGAGTGGCCTACAATGAGCAGTTCTTC
NA	once	TRBV21-1	TRBJ2-1	CASSSRDRGSYNEQFF	TGTGCCAGCAGCTCCCGGGACAGGGGCTCCTACAATGAGCAGTTCTTC
NA	NA	TRBV5-1	TRBJ2-2	CASSLTDSWDTGELFF	TGCGCCAGCAGCCTTACAGACAGTTGGGACACCGGGGAGCTGTTTTTT
NA	NA	TRBV5-4	TRBJ2-7	CASSLGTRTTEQYF	TGTGCCAGCAGCTTGGGAACTAGGACTACCGAGCAGTACTTC
NA	NA	TRBV7-6	TRBJ1-1	CASSHLGVEAFF	TGTGCCAGCAGCCACCTGGGGGTTGAAGCTTTCTTT
NA	once	TRBV7-3	TRBJ1-6	CASSLGERSPLHF	TGTGCCAGCAGCTTAGGCGAGCGATCACCCCTCCACTTT
NA	NA	TRBV2	TRBJ1-1	CASLTGNMNTEAFF	TGTGCCAGCCTGACAGGAAATATGAACACTGAAGCTTTCTTT
NA	NA	TRBV29-1	TRBJ1-2	CSVATQQVNYGYTF	TGCAGCGTTGCTACTCAGCAGGTTAACTATGGCTACACCTTC
NA	NA	TRBV29-1	TRBJ1-5	CSAVGARGEPQHF	TGCAGCGCTGTGGGAGCGCGGGGTGAGCCCCAGCATTTT
NA	NA	TRBV14	TRBJ2-2	CASSQVQGYTGELFF	TGTGCCAGCAGCCAAGTTCAGGGCTACACCGGGGAGCTGTTTTTT
TRBD2	NA	TRBV9	TRBJ2-1	CASSPRWTSGSFHNEQFF	TGTGCCAGCAGCCCCCGGTGGACTAGCGGGAGCTTCCACAATGAGCAGTTCTTC
NA	NA	TRBV27	TRBJ2-7	CASSLKGYEQYF	TGTGCCAGCAGTTTGAAGGGTTACGAGCAGTACTTC
NA	NA	TRBV6-4	TRBJ2-7	CASSYEEDYEQYF	TGTGCCAGCAGTTACGAGGAGGACTACGAGCAGTACTTC
NA	NA	TRBV6-6	TRBJ1-1	CASSYKVNTEAFF	TGTGCCAGCAGTTACAAGGTGAACACTGAAGCTTTCTTT
TRBD1	NA	TRBV19	TRBJ1-2	CASSIISPGQTLNGYTF	TGTGCCAGTAGTATTATCTCCCCGGGACAGACCCTCAATGGCTACACCTTC
NA	NA	TRBV5-5	TRBJ2-1	CASSLDVGIGLQFF	TGTGCCAGCAGCCTTGACGTGGGGATCGGGCTCCAGTTCTTC
NA	NA	TRBV5-1	TRBJ2-5	CASSLGKVQETQYF	TGCGCCAGCAGCTTGGGTAAAGTTCAAGAGACCCAGTACTTC